Listed below are T cell receptor beta chains from one sample, sequenced in a study of T cell repertoires in cytomegalovirus infection. From the reads, TCRdb called clonotypes with MiXCR, one entry per CDR3 protein. The data hold 150,000 to 200,000 distinct CDR3 sequences, with approximately 18% observed a single time. Sequenced sample: CD8+ T cells from PBMCs. The receptors were sampled from a human donor in good health (CMV status not recorded). Some clones in this sample may be carry-over from other donors' samples. The CDR3 runs from the conserved cysteine through the conserved F or W. D genes are given only for firm matches. Clone sizes are given selectively: once, few, many, or a class where the clone is expanded.

V gene	D gene	clone size	J gene	CDR3 protein	CDR3 DNA
TRBV11-2	.	.	TRBJ2-1	CASRSKRSFRDYNEQFF	TGTGCCAGCAGATCAAAACGGTCTTTTAGGGACTACAATGAGCAGTTCTTC
TRBV6-6	.	.	TRBJ2-7	CATGGGSSYEQYF	TGTGCCACAGGCGGTGGGAGCTCCTACGAGCAGTACTTC
TRBV7-9	.	.	TRBJ1-2	CASSLVPTGMNYGYTF	TGTGCCAGCAGCTTAGTGCCCACAGGGATGAACTATGGCTACACCTTC
TRBV7-9	.	.	TRBJ2-5	CASSLSSRGLQETQYF	TGTGCCAGCAGCCTATCGAGCCGGGGCCTCCAAGAGACCCAGTACTTC
TRBV7-9	.	few	TRBJ2-1	CASSSGVRVGHGNEQFF	TGTGCCAGCAGTTCCGGGGTTCGAGTGGGGCACGGCAATGAGCAGTTCTTC
TRBV7-2	.	many	TRBJ2-1	CASSPRAGSGASYNEQFF	TGTGCCAGCAGCCCTAGGGCCGGGTCGGGGGCCTCTTACAATGAGCAGTTCTTC
TRBV28	.	few	TRBJ2-7	CASSLYGDAYEQYF	TGTGCCAGCAGTTTATACGGGGACGCCTACGAGCAGTACTTC
TRBV7-8	.	.	TRBJ2-7	CASSSLRPGPREKEQYF	TGTGCCAGCAGCTCCTTACGGCCGGGACCCAGGGAAAAAGAGCAGTACTTC
TRBV7-3	TRBD1	few	TRBJ1-1	CASSLSAGGITEAFF	TGTGCCAGCAGCTTAAGCGCAGGGGGGATCACTGAAGCTTTCTTT
TRBV7-2	TRBD2	many	TRBJ2-3	CASSLAQLAGEVDTQYF	TGTGCCAGCAGCTTAGCGCAGCTAGCGGGGGAGGTTGATACGCAGTATTTT
TRBV7-3	.	.	TRBJ2-2	CASSLNVQGITGELFF	TGTGCCAGCAGCTTAAACGTTCAGGGTATCACCGGGGAGCTGTTTTTT
TRBV12-3/TRBV12-4	.	.	TRBJ2-7	CASSPIWDDEYEQYF	TGTGCCAGCAGTCCCATCTGGGATGACGAATACGAGCAGTACTTC
TRBV5-6	TRBD1	.	TRBJ1-2	CASSFVERTGDYGYTF	TGTGCCAGCAGCTTTGTGGAGAGGACAGGGGACTATGGCTACACCTTC
TRBV12-5	.	.	TRBJ1-2	CASDLRVNYGYTF	TGTGCTAGTGATCTCAGGGTTAACTATGGCTACACCTTC
TRBV2	TRBD2	few	TRBJ2-1	CASSPPGGGYNEQFF	TGTGCCAGCAGTCCCCCAGGCGGGGGGTACAATGAGCAGTTCTTC
TRBV11-2	TRBD2	.	TRBJ2-1	CASSHGGYEQFF	TGTGCCAGCAGCCACGGGGGGTATGAGCAGTTCTTC
TRBV7-2	.	.	TRBJ1-2	CASSSSNGYTF	TGTGCCAGCAGCTCCTCTAATGGCTACACCTTC
TRBV7-9	.	.	TRBJ2-3	CASSLGPLGNTDTQYF	TGTGCCAGCAGCTTAGGTCCACTCGGAAACACAGATACGCAGTATTTT
TRBV19	TRBD1	.	TRBJ2-2	CASSGLQGAYPGELFF	TGTGCCAGTAGTGGACTACAGGGGGCTTATCCCGGGGAGCTGTTTTTT
TRBV20-1	.	few	TRBJ1-2	CSAVSPGHPVEGYTF	TGCAGTGCTGTCTCCCCGGGCCATCCCGTTGAGGGCTACACCTTC
TRBV7-9	.	.	TRBJ2-2	CASRLDREGTGELFF	TGTGCCAGCAGACTTGACAGGGAGGGCACCGGGGAGCTGTTTTTT
TRBV27	.	.	TRBJ2-2	CDSSMRGSGSRELFF	TGTGACAGCAGTATGCGGGGCTCAGGGTCCCGGGAGCTGTTTTTT
TRBV6-2/TRBV6-3	.	.	TRBJ2-3	CASSYFPWGRQGTDTQYF	TGTGCCAGCAGTTACTTTCCCTGGGGCAGACAGGGCACAGATACGCAGTATTTT
TRBV12-3/TRBV12-4	TRBD1	few	TRBJ1-2	CASSLGPGTGGGYTF	TGTGCCAGCAGTTTAGGCCCCGGGACAGGGGGCGGCTACACCTTC
TRBV14	.	.	TRBJ2-5	CASSQDLGRQETQYF	TGTGCCAGCAGCCAAGATTTGGGGCGGCAAGAGACCCAGTACTTC
TRBV12-3/TRBV12-4	.	few	TRBJ1-2	CASSYSTGGPF	TGTGCCAGCAGTTATTCGACAGGCGGTCCGTTC
TRBV2	.	few	TRBJ2-6	CASKFQVPGANVLTF	TGTGCCAGCAAATTCCAGGTCCCTGGGGCCAACGTCCTGACTTTC
TRBV4-3	.	few	TRBJ2-6	CASSQETGTGANVLTF	TGCGCCAGCAGCCAAGAAACCGGGACTGGGGCCAACGTCCTGACTTTC
TRBV7-9	.	.	TRBJ2-3	CASSLSGRGFTDTQYF	TGTGCCAGCAGCTTATCAGGACGGGGTTTCACAGATACGCAGTATTTT
TRBV7-9	.	.	TRBJ2-7	CASSLGSVDEQYF	TGTGCCAGCAGCTTAGGAAGCGTGGACGAGCAGTACTTC
TRBV7-6	.	.	TRBJ2-1	CASSLAGGDEQFF	TGTGCCAGCAGCTTAGCAGGGGGGGATGAGCAGTTCTTC
TRBV7-2	.	many	TRBJ1-4	CASSARDYSNEKLFF	TGTGCCAGCAGCGCCCGGGACTATTCGAATGAAAAACTGTTTTTT
TRBV7-9	TRBD1	few	TRBJ1-2	CASSTRDRKEANYGYTF	TGTGCCAGCAGCACCCGGGACAGAAAAGAGGCTAACTATGGCTACACCTTC
TRBV5-1	.	few	TRBJ2-2	CASSLDRTVDGELFF	TGCGCCAGCAGCTTGGATCGGACGGTGGACGGGGAGCTGTTTTTT
TRBV7-8	.	few	TRBJ2-5	CASSPDGMVVPETQYF	TGTGCCAGCAGCCCAGACGGTATGGTGGTACCAGAGACCCAGTACTTC
TRBV7-2	.	.	TRBJ2-7	CASAVGISGYEQYF	TGTGCCAGCGCGGTTGGGATTAGCGGCTACGAGCAGTACTTC
TRBV28	.	few	TRBJ2-2	CASSNRENTGELFF	TGTGCCAGCAGTAACAGGGAGAACACCGGGGAGCTGTTTTTT
TRBV11-2	TRBD2	many	TRBJ2-5	CASSLFVAGQETQYF	TGTGCCAGCAGCTTATTTGTAGCGGGGCAAGAGACCCAGTACTTC
TRBV7-9	.	.	TRBJ2-1	CASMQGNEQFF	TGTGCCAGCATGCAGGGTAATGAGCAGTTCTTC
TRBV6-2/TRBV6-3	.	few	TRBJ1-1	CASSYYGRTEAFF	TGTGCCAGCAGTTATTATGGGCGGACTGAAGCTTTCTTT
TRBV9	.	few	TRBJ1-1	CASSVQEGVEAFF	TGTGCCAGCAGCGTGCAGGAAGGGGTTGAAGCTTTCTTT
TRBV7-6	.	few	TRBJ2-7	CASGPGSYEQYF	TGTGCCTCCGGACCCGGATCCTACGAGCAGTACTTC
TRBV25-1	.	.	TRBJ2-7	CASSEYRSEQYF	TGTGCCAGCAGTGAATATAGGAGTGAGCAGTACTTC
TRBV20-1	TRBD2	few	TRBJ2-2	CSARDSSGTRSGELFF	TGCAGTGCTAGAGATTCTTCCGGGACTAGAAGCGGGGAGCTGTTTTTT
TRBV7-9	.	.	TRBJ2-2	CASTSPRGASGELFF	TGTGCCAGCACTTCACCCAGAGGAGCGTCCGGGGAGCTGTTTTTT
TRBV7-6	TRBD1	.	TRBJ1-1	CASSLAGTGLENTEAFF	TGTGCCAGCAGCTTAGCGGGGACAGGCCTAGAGAACACTGAAGCTTTCTTT
TRBV4-1	.	.	TRBJ1-4	CASSQDVGTNEKLFF	TGCGCCAGCAGCCAAGATGTGGGGACTAATGAAAAACTGTTTTTT
TRBV4-1	TRBD2	.	TRBJ2-3	CASSWRASGGARTDTQYF	TGCGCCAGCAGCTGGCGGGCAAGCGGGGGGGCGCGCACAGATACGCAGTATTTT
TRBV2	TRBD2	few	TRBJ2-1	CASSVRLAGVSNEQFF	TGTGCCAGCAGTGTGAGACTAGCGGGGGTTTCTAATGAGCAGTTCTTC
TRBV5-6	.	.	TRBJ2-1	CASSLEGPYNEQFF	TGTGCCAGCAGCTTAGAGGGCCCCTACAATGAGCAGTTCTTC
TRBV28	TRBD1	.	TRBJ2-5	CASSRNRGQETQYF	TGTGCCAGCAGTCGAAACAGGGGGCAAGAGACCCAGTACTTC
TRBV6-2/TRBV6-3	TRBD1	.	TRBJ1-2	CASSPGTVHGYTF	TGTGCCAGCAGCCCCGGGACAGTTCATGGCTACACCTTC
TRBV7-2	TRBD2	.	TRBJ2-3	CASSPSGGRIDTQYF	TGTGCCAGCAGCCCTAGCGGGGGGCGAATAGATACGCAGTATTTT
TRBV7-8	.	many	TRBJ2-3	CASSPSPLGDGTDTQYF	TGTGCCAGCAGCCCCTCACCTCTAGGGGACGGTACAGATACGCAGTATTTT
TRBV7-8	.	few	TRBJ2-7	CASIGTDANEQYF	TGTGCCAGCATCGGGACGGATGCAAACGAGCAGTACTTC
TRBV6-2/TRBV6-3	.	few	TRBJ1-2	CASSYTGSTYGYTF	TGTGCCAGCAGTTACACCGGGTCCACCTATGGCTACACCTTC
TRBV15	TRBD1	few	TRBJ2-5	CATSRDQGDGPQETQYF	TGTGCCACCAGCAGAGATCAGGGGGACGGACCCCAAGAGACCCAGTACTTC
TRBV5-5	TRBD1	few	TRBJ1-2	CASSLERTGNYGYTF	TGTGCCAGCAGCTTGGAACGGACAGGGAACTATGGCTACACCTTC
TRBV7-9	.	few	TRBJ2-6	CASSVRVDGANVLTF	TGTGCCAGCAGCGTCCGGGTGGATGGGGCCAACGTCCTGACTTTC
TRBV7-9	.	.	TRBJ1-2	CASSSPLISVDGYTF	TGTGCCAGCAGCTCGCCTTTGATTTCGGTTGATGGCTACACCTTC